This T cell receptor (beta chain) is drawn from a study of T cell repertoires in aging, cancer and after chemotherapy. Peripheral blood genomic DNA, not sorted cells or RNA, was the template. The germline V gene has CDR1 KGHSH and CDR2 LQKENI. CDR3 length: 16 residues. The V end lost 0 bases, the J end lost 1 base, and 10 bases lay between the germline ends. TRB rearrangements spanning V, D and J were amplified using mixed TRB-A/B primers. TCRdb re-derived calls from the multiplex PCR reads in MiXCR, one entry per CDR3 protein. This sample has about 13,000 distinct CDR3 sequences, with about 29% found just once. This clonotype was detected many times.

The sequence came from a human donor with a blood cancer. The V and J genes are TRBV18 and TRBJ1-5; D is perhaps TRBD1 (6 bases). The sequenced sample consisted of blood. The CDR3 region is CASSPPGGASNQPQHF. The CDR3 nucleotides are TGTGCCAGCTCACCACCGGGGGGGGCGAGCAATCAGCCCCAGCATTTT.